One T cell receptor (beta chain) is described in this entry. No antigen is known for it. These data are taken from a study of T cell responses to AZD1222 COVID-19 vaccine. Study in general: Both about-4-week and about-12-week second-dose recipients were combined.

Study observations and caveats: Following two doses of AZD1222, Spike-specific TCR breadth and depth rose. It was only after the peak T cell response that any repertoires were sampled. Vaccine-related CD4 TCRs covered spike, predominating at 160-218 and 743-854.

This table comes from immunoSEQ multiplex PCR, and its TCRdb copy is limited to in-frame clones, with some not included. The data contain 110,000 to 150,000 clones, 80% to 95% of them seen just once; the ten biggest clones take up 1.5% to 2%. This CDR3 has 12 residues. Germline CDR1 reads MNHEY; CDR2 reads SVGAGI. V was trimmed by 7 bases and J by 8 bases, leaving 14 bases between them. The chain combines TRBV6-5 with TRBJ1-1; D gene ambiguous. The sample here was peripheral blood, taken on day 0 of AZD1222 vaccination. This clonotype was sampled from an adult in good health. CDR3 protein: CASKQGPLEAFF. The CDR3, as DNA: TGTGCCAGCAAACAAGGCCCCCTAGAAGCTTTCTTT.